This T cell receptor (beta chain) was obtained from a study of blood T cell repertoires in COVID-19. Original processing methods: Cell counts per sample came from amplifying reference gene primers. Method: immunoSEQ multiplex PCR; TCRdb's copy keeps in-frame clones and lacks some. Clone size and the V and J calls come from that table; the DNA yielded D and trimming. The data contain 350,000 to 400,000 clones, about 90% of them singletons. Participants came from about 24 US areas, aged about 18 to 95 years. Clinical histories supplied by participants themselves formed the basis of cohort assignment. Cohort 3 recovery required two negative PCRs, clearance, or symptom resolution. Germline assignment: CDR1 MGHRA and CDR2 YSYEKL. This CDR3 spans 14 amino acids. V shed 5 bases and J 6 bases; nucleotides not matched to a gene: 5.

The chain joins TRBV4-1 to TRBJ1-5, with TRBD1 matching over 9 bases. This TCR was recovered from a woman in her 30s who had recovered from COVID-19. Sequences were obtained from PBMCs or T cells enriched from blood (not recorded which). CDR3 protein: CASSDTGGLQPQHF. The CDR3 bases are TGCGCCAGCAGCGATACAGGGGGCCTTCAGCCCCAGCATTTT.